Below are 26 T cell receptor beta chains sequenced from a single sample in a study of human T cells and chemical hapten exposure listed by TCRdb under 2021. Libraries came from RACE. Reads for this sample came from a NextSeq 500. TCRdb reprocessing: public reads trimmed at Q25 with fastp, clones called with MiXCR, in-frame beta chains kept. Each record represents a unique CDR3 protein, reported with the most common genes and DNA among its rows. Present in this sample are 70,000 to 80,000 distinct CDR3 sequences, around a third of which were seen just once. The ten largest clones represent about 10% of the sample. The time point label for this specimen denotes: patch test 1, 2 weeks after DPC sensitization. This sample's treatment or condition label indicates: therapeutic diphenylcyclopropenone sensitization with weekly scalp DPC. Sample: whole blood, taken in connection with sensitization to the hapten diphenylcyclopropenone (DPC). These receptors were collected from a man between 35 and 55 years old with alopecia areata. Some clones in this sample may be carry-over from other donors' samples.

The chain carries TRBV4-1 and TRBJ1-4, with D unresolved. There are 15 residues in the CDR3. Trimming cost V 0 bases and J 8 bases, with 13 bases left between them. CDR1 MGHRA and CDR2 YSYEKL come from the germline V gene. The CDR3 DNA sequence: TGCGCCAGCAGCCAAGAGGAATTGAATCTCGAAAAACTGTTTTTT. This gives the protein CASSQEELNLEKLFF.

This clonotype came up a few times. V usage is TRBV2 and J usage is TRBJ2-7; D not certain. This CDR3 region has 14 residues. V was clipped by 6 bases and J by 5 bases, with 17 bases between them. The germline CDR1 and CDR2 sequences are SNHLY and FYNNEI. The CDR3: CASSPLMGSHEQYF. CDR3 nucleotide sequence: TGTGCCAGCAGCCCCCTGATGGGTAGTCACGAGCAGTACTTC.

This sequence joins TRBV7-2 and TRBJ2-5; D is tentatively TRBD1 or TRBD2 (5 bases each). The V gene's germline CDR1 is SGHTA and CDR2 FQGNSA. V lost 4 bases, J lost 3 bases, and 9 bases lay in between. This CDR3 is built from 13 residues. The CDR3, as DNA: TGTGCCAGCAGCTCCGGGACGAAAGAGACCCAGTACTTC. As protein: CASSSGTKETQYF.

This clonotype has more than one count but fewer than ten. The chain joins TRBV27 to TRBJ1-2, with D possibly being TRBD1 (6 bases). Deletions cut 2 bases from V and 2 bases from J, with 24 bases between. Germline values: CDR1 MNHEY, CDR2 SMNVEV (reference sequence). CDR3 length equals 19 residues. This CDR3 is CASSLGMGRGLRSNYGYTF. The CDR3 DNA is TGTGCCAGCAGTTTAGGCATGGGCAGGGGTCTTAGAAGCAACTATGGCTACACCTTC.

In this sample, this clonotype turned up once. The V gene is TRBV4-2, the J gene TRBJ2-4; 11 bases are shared with TRBD1. The ends lost 4 bases at V and 2 bases at J; junction bases unmatched: 10. This CDR3 has 18 amino acids. In germline, CDR1 is LGHNA, CDR2 YNFKEQ. CDR3 bases: TGTGCCAGCAGCCGACCCGCCGGACAGGGGGCCTCCAAAAACATTCAGTACTTC. It specifies CASSRPAGQGASKNIQYF.

V gene TRBV7-8 combines with J gene TRBJ2-6, with D perhaps TRBD1 (5 bases). Looked up from germline, CDR1 is SGHVS and CDR2 is FQNEAQ. V was trimmed by 4 bases and J by 9 bases, leaving 13 bases between them. The CDR3 extends over 14 amino acids. Written as DNA, the CDR3 is TGTGCCAGCAGCTCGCTCAGGGTATACAACGTCCTGACTTTC. It encodes CASSSLRVYNVLTF.

This chain links TRBV7-9 with TRBJ2-1, with D perhaps TRBD1 (7 bases). Germline lookup yields CDR1 SEHNR and CDR2 FQNEAQ (reference sequence). This CDR3 spans 16 amino acids. V dropped 0 bases and J dropped 3 bases, with 12 bases sitting between them. In DNA, the CDR3 is TGTGCCAGCAGCTTAGCGGGGCAGGGGGGCTACAATGAGCAGTTCTTC. Its protein product is CASSLAGQGGYNEQFF.

Only a few counts were recorded for this clonotype. V is TRBV7-9 and J is TRBJ1-4; perhaps TRBD1 as D (5 bases). The CDR3 is 14 amino acids. V lost 5 bases to trimming and J lost 8 bases, with 15 bases between them. CDR1 SEHNR and CDR2 FQNEAQ come from the germline V gene (reference sequence). Here the CDR3 DNA reads TGTGCCAGCAGCCCTGGGGCTCGCCAAGAAAAACTGTTTTTT. Protein sequence: CASSPGARQEKLFF.

This chain connects TRBV7-9 to TRBJ2-3; D perhaps matches TRBD2 (7 bases). CDR1 and CDR2 from the germline V gene are SEHNR and FQNEAQ (reference sequence). The V and J ends lost 1 base and 2 bases respectively, with 16 bases between them. The CDR3 has 17 amino acids. The CDR3 region has the DNA TGTGCCAGCAGCTTAGGAGAGGGAGCGGGACACACAGATACGCAGTATTTT. Encoded protein: CASSLGEGAGHTDTQYF.

The rearrangement joins TRBV24-1 to TRBJ1-5, with 7 nucleotides matching TRBD1. Germline V lookup: CDR1 KGHDR, CDR2 SFDVKD. V was pared by 5 bases and J by 5 bases, with 2 bases of the junction left unmatched. This CDR3 is built from 13 residues. Written as DNA, the CDR3 is TGTGCCACCAGTGGACAGGGCTATCAGCCCCAGCATTTT. This sequence encodes CATSGQGYQPQHF.

The V gene is TRBV6-2 or TRBV6-3, the J gene TRBJ2-7; D is possibly TRBD1 or TRBD2 (5 bases each). The CDR3 runs to 15 residues. V lost 4 bases to trimming and J lost 3 bases, with 16 bases between them. Germline CDR1 reads MNHEY; CDR2 reads SVGEGT. CDR3 protein: CASSWGLNVGYEQYF. CDR3 DNA: TGTGCCAGCAGTTGGGGGTTAAACGTCGGCTACGAGCAGTACTTC.

This clonotype came up a few times. The chain joins TRBV7-2 to TRBJ2-3; 11 bases agree with TRBD2. In germline, CDR1 is SGHTA, CDR2 FQGNSA. V lost 4 bases to trimming and J lost 3 bases; unmatched junction nucleotides: 12. CDR3 length: 18 amino acids. This CDR3 reads CASSSTGVAGGPTDTQYF. CDR3 DNA: TGTGCCAGCAGCTCCACCGGGGTAGCGGGAGGGCCGACAGATACGCAGTATTTT.

In this sample, this clonotype turned up a few times. The chain is built from TRBV4-2 and TRBJ2-7; D is unresolved. V was shortened by 0 bases and J by 1 base, with 22 bases between the two germline ends. The CDR3 contains 19 residues. Germline V gene sequence: CDR1 LGHNA, CDR2 YNFKEQ. The CDR3 DNA is TGTGCCAGCAGCCAAGAGGACCCGCCCGCTCGTGGGCAGTCCTACGAGCAGTACTTC. It specifies CASSQEDPPARGQSYEQYF.

The rearrangement links TRBV28 to TRBJ2-4; D gene unclear. V was shortened by 5 bases and J by 2 bases, with 16 bases between the two germline ends. Germline values: CDR1 MDHEN, CDR2 SYDVKM. The CDR3 loop spans 16 amino acids. CDR3 nucleotide sequence: TGTGCCAGCAGTCCGACGGGCTTCGCGACCAAAAACATTCAGTACTTC. Its protein product is CASSPTGFATKNIQYF.

There are a few counts of this clonotype. V and J are TRBV7-2 and TRBJ2-7, with D possibly TRBD2 on 5 matching bases. Per the germline V gene, CDR1 is SGHTA and CDR2 is FQGNSA. The CDR3 totals 15 residues. Trimming cost V 3 bases and J 5 bases, with 17 bases left between them. In DNA form, the CDR3 reads TGTGCCAGCAGCTTCTCTCTAGCCCTATACGACGAGCAGTACTTC. Translating gives CASSFSLALYDEQYF.

This rearrangement joins TRBV12-3 or TRBV12-4 to TRBJ1-5, with D possibly being TRBD1 (6 bases). This CDR3 is 14 amino acids long. The ends were cut back, 2 bases at V and 7 bases at J, with 12 bases in the middle. CDR3 DNA: TGTGCCAGCAGTTTATCGGGAGGGGGACAGCCCCAGCATTTT. This encodes CASSLSGGGQPQHF.

V gene TRBV7-2 combines with J gene TRBJ1-1; TRBD1 matches 10 bases. There are 14 residues in the CDR3. The V gene end was trimmed by 4 bases and the J gene end by 3 bases; junction bases not matched to a gene: 2. Germline values: CDR1 SGHTA, CDR2 FQGNSA. DNA for the CDR3: TGTGCCAGCAGCTCGACAGGGGGCCACACTGAAGCTTTCTTT. Residues: CASSSTGGHTEAFF.

DNA of the CDR3: TGTGCCACCCGAGGGGGCCAGGGGACTGAAGCTTTCTTT. Protein sequence: CATRGGQGTEAFF. The chain couples TRBV24-1 to TRBJ1-1; 7 nucleotides agree with TRBD1. The CDR3 has 13 amino acids. The V and J ends lost 9 bases and 5 bases, in that order; junction bases with no gene match: 8. Germline CDR1 and CDR2: KGHDR and SFDVKD.

The rearrangement joins TRBV19 to TRBJ2-4; 13 nucleotides line up with TRBD2. Germline V gene data show CDR1 as LNHDA and CDR2 as SQIVND (reference sequence). The CDR3 length is 17 residues. The J segment lost 9 bases and the V segment lost 3 bases, leaving 11 bases of the junction unmatched. The CDR3 reads CASSIPGTSGKRGIQYF. CDR3 in DNA: TGTGCCAGTAGTATTCCCGGGACTAGCGGGAAGAGGGGCATTCAGTACTTC.

This clonotype was counted a few times. The rearrangement joins TRBV9 to TRBJ2-1; D perhaps matches TRBD2 (6 bases). The V end was cut by 5 bases, the J end by 7 bases, with 19 bases between. Germline-derived CDR1 and CDR2 are SGDLS and YYNGEE. This CDR3 comprises 15 residues. DNA for the CDR3: TGTGCCAGCAGTCGTGGACTATCTCAGGTGAATGAGCAGTTCTTC. As protein: CASSRGLSQVNEQFF. Combining the CDR3 with reference TRBV9 and TRBJ2-1 gives the whole variable domain DSGVTQTPKHLITATGQRVTLRCSPRSGDLSVYWYQQSLDQGLQFLIQYYNGEERAKGNILERFSAQQFPDLHSELNLSSLELGDSALYFCASSRGLSQVNEQFFGPGTRLTVL.

The rearrangement joins TRBV30 to TRBJ2-5; the D gene is possibly TRBD2 (6 bases). Deletions cut 5 bases from V and 2 bases from J, with 15 bases between. The germline V gene encodes CDR1 GTSNPN and CDR2 SVGIG (reference sequence). This CDR3 comprises 14 residues. CDR3 residues: CAWRSGSGQETQYF. DNA for the CDR3: TGTGCCTGGCGCTCAGGGAGCGGGCAAGAGACCCAGTACTTC. The whole variable domain, remainder taken from reference TRBV30 and TRBJ2-5, is SQTIHQWPATLVQPVGSPLSLECTVEGTSNPNLYWYRQAAGRGLQLLFYSVGIGQISSEVPQNLSASRPQDRQFILSSKKLLLSDSGFYLCAWRSGSGQETQYFGPGTRLLVL.

The chain combines TRBV3-1 with TRBJ2-1; D is uncertain. The V gene lost 5 bases and the J gene lost 9 bases, with 8 bases spanning the gap. Germline-derived CDR1 and CDR2 are LGHDT and YNNKEL (reference sequence). The CDR3 is 11 residues long. CDR3 DNA sequence: TGTGCCAGCAGCGACTTCAGTGAGCAGTTCTTC. Residues: CASSDFSEQFF.

This clonotype was seen only a few times. This chain uses TRBV25-1 with TRBJ2-3; TRBD1 or TRBD2 may be the D gene (5 bases each). The length of the CDR3 is 14 residues. In germline, CDR1 is MGHDK, CDR2 SYGVNS. The germline V and J ends were trimmed by 3 bases and 3 bases, with 10 bases remaining between them. The CDR3 is CASSETGLTDTQYF. CDR3 DNA: TGTGCCAGCAGTGAGACGGGGCTTACAGATACGCAGTATTTT.

This clonotype was counted only a few times. V gene TRBV29-1 combines with J gene TRBJ1-1; 7 nucleotides agree with TRBD1. The trim removed 8 bases at V and 3 bases at J, leaving 9 bases unmatched. The CDR3 has 13 amino acids. Germline V lookup: CDR1 SQVTM, CDR2 ANQGSEA. The CDR3 sequence: CSSWAGGYTEAFF. The CDR3 nucleotides are TGCAGCTCCTGGGCAGGGGGTTACACTGAAGCTTTCTTT. The whole variable domain, remainder taken from reference TRBV29-1 and TRBJ1-1, is SAVISQKPSRDICQRGTSLTIQCQVDSQVTMMFWYRQQPGQSLTLIATANQGSEATYESGFVIDKFPISRPNLTFSTLTVSNMSPEDSSIYLCSSWAGGYTEAFFGQGTRLTVV.

This clonotype was found a few times. V usage is TRBV27 and J usage is TRBJ2-5; D ambiguous. The ends were cut back, 1 base at V and 5 bases at J, with 8 bases in the middle. The CDR3 has 13 residues. Germline loops: CDR1 MNHEY, CDR2 SMNVEV (reference sequence). The CDR3: CASSLFPGETQYF. The CDR3 nucleotides are TGTGCCAGCAGTTTATTCCCCGGGGAGACCCAGTACTTC.

The J gene is TRBJ1-1, the V gene TRBV10-3; unclear D gene. The CDR3 is 14 residues long. CDR1 ENHRY and CDR2 SYGVKD come from the germline V gene. V lost 0 bases and J lost 6, with 11 bases in between. The DNA of the CDR3 is TGTGCCATCAGTGAGTCACACGGCAGGCCTGAAGCTTTCTTT. Its protein is CAISESHGRPEAFF.